This is a list of T cell receptor beta chains from one sample in a study of control samples from healthy donors and cancer patients. The table came from immunoSEQ multiplex PCR; TCRdb's copy has only in-frame clones and leaves some out. In the table there are about 140,000 clones, 85% to 95% of which are singletons. The sample was blood. The receptors were gathered from a man between 40 and 49 years old in good health. The CDR3 runs from the conserved cysteine through the conserved F or W. The order of the fields is J gene, D gene, clone size, V gene, CDR3 DNA, CDR3 protein. D genes are given only for firm matches. Clone size, where shown, is once, few, many, or a class for clones that have expanded.

J gene: TRBJ1-1; D gene: TRBD1; clone size: -; V gene: TRBV29-1; CDR3 DNA: TGCAGCGTTGAAGGACAGGGGCTCTCTGAAGCTTTCTTT; CDR3 protein: CSVEGQGLSEAFF
J gene: TRBJ1-1; D gene: TRBD1; clone size: -; V gene: TRBV3-1/TRBV3-2; CDR3 DNA: TGTGCCAGCAGCCAACAACAGGGGGCGGACACTGAAGCTTTCTTT; CDR3 protein: CASSQQQGADTEAFF
J gene: TRBJ2-1; D gene: -; clone size: -; V gene: TRBV11-1; CDR3 DNA: TGTGCCAGCAGCTCAGGACTTCAGTCCTACAATGAGCAGTTCTTC; CDR3 protein: CASSSGLQSYNEQFF
J gene: TRBJ2-2; D gene: -; clone size: -; V gene: TRBV6-5; CDR3 DNA: TGTGCCAGCATTCTTGCAACGAACACCGGGGAGCTGTTTTTT; CDR3 protein: CASILATNTGELFF
J gene: TRBJ2-2; D gene: -; clone size: -; V gene: TRBV19; CDR3 DNA: TGTGCCAGTAGTACCCCCACCGGGGAGCTGTTTTTT; CDR3 protein: CASSTPTGELFF
J gene: TRBJ2-5; D gene: -; clone size: -; V gene: TRBV2; CDR3 DNA: TGTGCCACCTCCCCGCAGACCCAAGAGACCCAGTACTTC; CDR3 protein: CATSPQTQETQYF
J gene: TRBJ1-1; D gene: -; clone size: few; V gene: TRBV7-9; CDR3 DNA: TGTGCCAGCAGCTTAGTTGCAGGAGAAACTTTCTTT; CDR3 protein: CASSLVAGETFF
J gene: TRBJ2-3; D gene: TRBD2; clone size: -; V gene: TRBV12-5; CDR3 DNA: TGTGCTAGTGGTTTGAGACAGCGGGGAGGAGATACGCAGTATTTT; CDR3 protein: CASGLRQRGGDTQYF
J gene: TRBJ1-1; D gene: -; clone size: -; V gene: TRBV5-6; CDR3 DNA: TGTGCCAGCAACCCACAGGGAAGGAACACTGAAGCTTTCTTT; CDR3 protein: CASNPQGRNTEAFF
J gene: TRBJ2-7; D gene: TRBD2; clone size: -; V gene: TRBV7-9; CDR3 DNA: TGTGCCAGCAGCAGAGCCGGGACTACGACCTCTGCGAGTGAGCAGTACTTC; CDR3 protein: CASSRAGTTTSASEQYF
J gene: TRBJ1-5; D gene: -; clone size: -; V gene: TRBV28; CDR3 DNA: TGTGCCAGCAGTTGGGGGAATCAGCCCCAGCATTTT; CDR3 protein: CASSWGNQPQHF
J gene: TRBJ1-4; D gene: -; clone size: -; V gene: TRBV18; CDR3 DNA: TGTGCCAGCTCACCACGGCCGGGGTTCGGCGAAAAACTGTTTTTT; CDR3 protein: CASSPRPGFGEKLFF
J gene: TRBJ1-2; D gene: -; clone size: -; V gene: TRBV28; CDR3 DNA: TGTGCCAGCCGACCCGGGGGTCCTGGCTATGGCTACACCTTC; CDR3 protein: CASRPGGPGYGYTF
J gene: TRBJ1-2; D gene: -; clone size: -; V gene: TRBV7-2; CDR3 DNA: TGTGCCAGCAGCCCAAAGGCAGGGTTTAACTATGGCTACACCTTC; CDR3 protein: CASSPKAGFNYGYTF
J gene: TRBJ1-4; D gene: -; clone size: -; V gene: TRBV9; CDR3 DNA: TGTGCCAGCAGCGCGGGGGGGAGCACTAATGAAAAACTGTTTTTT; CDR3 protein: CASSAGGSTNEKLFF